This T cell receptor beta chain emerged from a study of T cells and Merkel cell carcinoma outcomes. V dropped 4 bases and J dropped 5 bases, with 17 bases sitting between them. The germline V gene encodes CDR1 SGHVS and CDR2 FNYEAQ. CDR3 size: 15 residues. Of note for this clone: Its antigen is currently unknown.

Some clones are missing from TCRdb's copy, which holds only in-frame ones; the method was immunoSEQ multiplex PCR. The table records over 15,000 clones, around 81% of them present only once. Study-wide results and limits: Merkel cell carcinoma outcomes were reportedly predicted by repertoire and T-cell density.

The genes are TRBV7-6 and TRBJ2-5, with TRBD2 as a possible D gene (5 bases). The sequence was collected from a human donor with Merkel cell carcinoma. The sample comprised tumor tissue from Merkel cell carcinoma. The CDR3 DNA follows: TGTGCCAGCAGCTCCACCGCCGAGGGATGGGAGACCCAGTACTTC. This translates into CASSSTAEGWETQYF.